Presented here are 11 T cell receptor beta chains from one specimen sequenced in a study of CD8 T cell repertoires and HIV-1 epitope variants. This table comes from immunoSEQ multiplex PCR, and its TCRdb copy is limited to in-frame clones, with some not included. Of tens of thousands of clones listed, roughly four fifths were seen once; the top ten hold around a quarter. Sequenced material: uncultured baseline CD8+ T cells from peripheral blood mononuclear cells (PBMCs). Receptor source: a male donor with HIV.

The V call is TRBV2, the J call TRBJ2-1, with TRBD2 matching over 8 bases. The germline CDR1 and CDR2 sequences are SNHLY and FYNNEI. Trimming removed 0 bases from V and 4 bases from J; junction bases left unmatched: 5. This CDR3 comprises 16 residues. In DNA form, the CDR3 reads TGTGCCAGCAGTGAAGCCGGGAGGGCGGGGTACAATGAGCAGTTCTTC. Protein product: CASSEAGRAGYNEQFF.

The chain employs TRBV19 and TRBJ2-7; a possible D gene is TRBD2 (5 bases). The CDR3 contains 15 residues. The germline gives CDR1 LNHDA, CDR2 SQIVND (reference sequence). Trimming pared 0 bases from V and 1 base from J, leaving 10 bases between. CDR3 bases: TGTGCCAGTAGTATAGACTTAACGGGGTCCTACGAGCAGTACTTC. Encoded protein: CASSIDLTGSYEQYF.

The chain joins TRBV10-3 to TRBJ1-1, with D uncertain. CDR1 and CDR2 (germline): ENHRY, SYGVKD. The V and J ends lost 3 bases and 7 bases respectively, with 9 bases between them. The CDR3 is made up of 12 amino acids. In DNA form, the CDR3 reads TGTGCCATCAGTGATACGCGGTTTGAAGCTTTCTTT. The encoded protein is CAISDTRFEAFF.

This clone was picked up one time. A read error may account for a junction end that differs from germline. The chain couples TRBV7-7 to TRBJ2-7, with 7 bases lining up with TRBD1. Per the germline V gene, CDR1 is SSHAT and CDR2 is FNYEAQ (reference sequence). The CDR3 is 14 amino acids. CDR3 residues: CASSKDRYSYEQYF. The CDR3 nucleotides are TGTGCTAGCAGTAAGGACAGGTACTCCTACGAGCAGTACTTC.

The rearrangement joins TRBV6-1 to TRBJ2-5; TRBD2 agrees at 9 bases. Losses at the gene ends were 2 bases for V and 3 bases for J; bases not matched to a gene: 4. CDR1 is MNHNS and CDR2 is SASEGT in the germline V gene. The CDR3 totals 15 residues. Here the CDR3 reads CASSELAGRKETQYF. DNA for the CDR3: TGTGCCAGCAGTGAACTAGCGGGGAGGAAAGAGACCCAGTACTTC.

The chain recombines TRBV10-3 with TRBJ2-7, with no clear D. There are 11 residues in the CDR3. The germline V gene encodes CDR1 ENHRY and CDR2 SYGVKD. Trimming removed 0 bases from V and 6 bases from J, with 3 bases in between. The CDR3, as DNA: TGTGCCATCAGTGAGTCGGGCGAGCAGTACTTC. Amino acid sequence: CAISESGEQYF.

This chain connects TRBV6-1 to TRBJ2-3; TRBD2 is a possible D gene (6 bases). The CDR3 has 13 residues. The V and J ends lost 8 bases and 0 bases respectively, with 9 bases between them. Germline V gives CDR1 MNHNS, CDR2 SASEGT. The CDR3 region has the DNA TGTGCCAGCCAACGGGGGAGCACAGATACGCAGTATTTT. Translation: CASQRGSTDTQYF.

This chain links TRBV6-1 with TRBJ1-2; D remains ambiguous. The CDR3 consists of 11 residues. Germline CDR1 reads MNHNS; CDR2 reads SASEGT. The V and J ends lost 6 bases and 5 bases respectively, with 7 bases between them. The CDR3 sequence: CASRDEYGYTF. The DNA of the CDR3 is TGTGCCAGCAGGGACGAGTATGGCTACACCTTC.

V usage is TRBV19 and J usage is TRBJ2-7; TRBD1 or TRBD2 may be the D gene (6 bases each). CDR3 size: 15 residues. CDR1 is LNHDA and CDR2 is SQIVND in the germline V gene (reference sequence). Trimming removed 4 bases at V and 2 bases at J, with 15 bases between. In nucleotides, the CDR3 is TGTGCCAGTAGTACAGTTTTGAGGGGGGCCTACGAGCAGTACTTC. This codes for CASSTVLRGAYEQYF.

This clone was counted a few times. The rearrangement uses TRBV18 and TRBJ1-1, with no clear D. V lost 3 bases and J 6 bases, leaving 23 bases between the germline ends. The CDR3 is 17 amino acids. The V gene's germline CDR1 is KGHSH and CDR2 LQKENI. The CDR3 protein is CASSPNLRAAGGSEAFF. The DNA for the CDR3 is TGTGCCAGCTCACCGAACCTAAGGGCCGCCGGAGGATCTGAAGCTTTCTTT.

CDR3 residues: CASSRPGTEAFF. For the CDR3, the DNA is TGTGCCAGCAGTCGACCGGGGACTGAAGCTTTCTTT. The V gene is TRBV6-5, the J gene TRBJ1-1, with no clear D. The ends were cut back, 5 bases at V and 5 bases at J, with 9 bases in the middle. The CDR3 spans 12 residues. Germline lookup yields CDR1 MNHEY and CDR2 SVGAGI.